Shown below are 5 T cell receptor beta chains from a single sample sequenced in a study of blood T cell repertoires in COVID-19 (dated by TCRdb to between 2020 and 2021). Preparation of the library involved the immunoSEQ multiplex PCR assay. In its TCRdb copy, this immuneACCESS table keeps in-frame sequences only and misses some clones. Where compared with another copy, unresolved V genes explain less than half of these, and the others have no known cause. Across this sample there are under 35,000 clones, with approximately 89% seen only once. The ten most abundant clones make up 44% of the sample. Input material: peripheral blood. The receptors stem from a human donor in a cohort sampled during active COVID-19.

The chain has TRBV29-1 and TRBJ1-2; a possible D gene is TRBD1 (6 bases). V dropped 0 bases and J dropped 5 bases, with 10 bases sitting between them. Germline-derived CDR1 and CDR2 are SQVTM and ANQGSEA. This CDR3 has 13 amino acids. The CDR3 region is CSVEEGTTYGYTF. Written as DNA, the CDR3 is TGCAGCGTTGAAGAGGGGACAACTTATGGCTACACCTTC.

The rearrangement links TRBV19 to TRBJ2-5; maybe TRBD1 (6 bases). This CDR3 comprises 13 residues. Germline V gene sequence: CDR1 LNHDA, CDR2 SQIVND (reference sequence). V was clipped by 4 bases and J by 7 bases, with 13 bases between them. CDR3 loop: CASSTGTSGTQYF. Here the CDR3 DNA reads TGTGCCAGTAGTACCGGGACAAGTGGGACCCAGTACTTC. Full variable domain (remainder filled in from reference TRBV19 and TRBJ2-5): DGGITQSPKYLFRKEGQNVTLSCEQNLNHDAMYWYRQDPGQGLRLIYYSQIVNDFQKGDIAEGYSVSREKKESFPLTVTSAQKNPTAFYLCASSTGTSGTQYFGPGTRLLVL.

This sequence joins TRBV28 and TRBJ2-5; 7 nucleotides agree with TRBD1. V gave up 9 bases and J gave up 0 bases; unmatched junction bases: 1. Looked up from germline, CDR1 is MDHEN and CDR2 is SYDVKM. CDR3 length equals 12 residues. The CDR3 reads CASGQDQETQYF. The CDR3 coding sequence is TGTGCCAGTGGACAGGACCAAGAGACCCAGTACTTC.

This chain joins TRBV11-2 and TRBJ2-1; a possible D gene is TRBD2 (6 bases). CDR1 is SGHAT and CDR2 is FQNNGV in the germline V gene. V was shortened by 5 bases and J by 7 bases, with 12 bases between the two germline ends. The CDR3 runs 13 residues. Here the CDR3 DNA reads TGTGCCAGCAGCGTAGGACTATCGAATGAGCAGTTCTTC. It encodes CASSVGLSNEQFF.

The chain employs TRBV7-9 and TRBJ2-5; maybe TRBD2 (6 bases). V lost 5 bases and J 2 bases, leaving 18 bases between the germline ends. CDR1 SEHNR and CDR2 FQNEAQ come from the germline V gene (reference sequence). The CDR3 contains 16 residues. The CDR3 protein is CASSHRERGVQETQYF. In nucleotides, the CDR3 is TGTGCCAGCAGCCACCGGGAGAGGGGTGTTCAAGAGACCCAGTACTTC. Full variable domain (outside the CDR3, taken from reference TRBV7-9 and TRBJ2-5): DTGVSQNPRHKITKRGQNVTFRCDPISEHNRLYWYRQTLGQGPEFLTYFQNEAQLEKSRLLSDRFSAERPKGSFSTLEIQRTEQGDSAMYLCASSHRERGVQETQYFGPGTRLLVL.